These 18 T cell receptor beta chains were sequenced from one sample in a study of blood T cell repertoires in COVID-19. This table comes from immunoSEQ multiplex PCR, and its TCRdb copy is limited to in-frame clones, with some not included. The data hold 2,500 to 4,000 clones, with 80% to 90% observed a single time. The sequencing input was peripheral blood. The receptors were gathered from a human donor with active COVID-19. The donor label of this sample is uncertain.

The chain has TRBV5-6 and TRBJ1-5, with TRBD1 matching 10 bases. The CDR3 has 17 residues. Germline-derived CDR1 and CDR2 are SGHDT and YYEEEE. Trimming at V came to 2 bases and at J to 1 base, leaving 6 bases not matched to a gene. CDR3 coding DNA: TGTGCCAGCAGCTTAGGGACAGGGGCCTCCAGCAATCAGCCCCAGCATTTT. Protein product: CASSLGTGASSNQPQHF.

This clone was picked up one time. The CDR3 DNA reads as TGCGCCAGCAGCCAAGTATTTGGATCTAGCGGTCCCTACGAGCAGTACGTC. Its translation: CASSQVFGSSGPYEQYV. The J gene is TRBJ2-7, the V gene TRBV4-1, with 7 positions matching TRBD2. The germline V gene has CDR1 MGHRA and CDR2 YSYEKL. The trim removed 1 base at V and 2 bases at J, leaving 11 bases unmatched. The CDR3 contains 17 residues.

This clone is a singleton in its sample. This rearrangement joins TRBV6-7 to TRBJ2-2, with TRBD2 matching over 9 bases. TRBV6-7 is an ORF, and what it does is uncertain. J gave up 4 bases and V 2 bases, and 11 bases lay outside the gene matches. The CDR3 consists of 18 residues. CDR3 nucleotides: TGTGCCAGCAGTTACCTACGTAGCGGGAGCCTTGGCACCGGGGAGCTGTTTTTT. Amino acids: CASSYLRSGSLGTGELFF.

The chain employs TRBV7-9 and TRBJ1-2, with a tentative D call TRBD1 (5 bases). Trimming pared 4 bases from V and 0 bases from J, leaving 9 bases between. Germline V gene lookup returns CDR1 SEHNR and CDR2 FQNEAQ (reference sequence). This CDR3 comprises 14 residues. CDR3 sequence reads: CASSSGLANYGYTF. The CDR3, as DNA: TGTGCCAGCAGCTCAGGGTTAGCTAACTATGGCTACACCTTC.

The sample holds a few counts of this clone. The chain couples TRBV7-9 to TRBJ2-1; 7 nucleotides align to TRBD2. Trimming took 6 bases from V and 7 from J; bases not matched to a gene: 15. This CDR3 contains 16 residues. Germline assignment: CDR1 SEHNR and CDR2 FQNEAQ (reference sequence). CDR3 sequence: CASRISSGYPGNEQFF. The CDR3 DNA sequence: TGTGCCAGCAGGATTTCTAGCGGCTACCCCGGGAATGAGCAGTTCTTC.

The chain combines TRBV20-1 with TRBJ2-7, with 9 bases lining up with TRBD1. Trimming took 6 bases from V and 7 from J; bases not matched to a gene: 4. Germline loops: CDR1 DFQATT, CDR2 SNEGSKA (reference sequence). This CDR3 is built from 11 residues. CDR3 nucleotides: TGCAGTGCCCGGACAGGGGTTGAGCAGTACGTC. Its translation: CSARTGVEQYV.

The chain links TRBV2 to TRBJ1-3, with D tentatively TRBD1 (6 bases). V lost 6 bases and J lost 0, with 21 bases in between. The germline V gene encodes CDR1 SNHLY and CDR2 FYNNEI. CDR3 length equals 18 residues. In DNA form, the CDR3 reads TGTGCCAGCAGGATCACAGGGAGAATGGTAAACTCTGGAAACACCATATATTTT. Protein: CASRITGRMVNSGNTIYF.

The gene calls are TRBV3-1 (or the pseudogene TRBV3-2) and TRBJ2-3, with unresolved D. Germline assignment: CDR1 LGHDT and CDR2 YNNKEL (reference sequence). The CDR3 is 11 amino acids. With 1 base removed from V and 13 bases from J, the gap between germline ends came to 9 bases. Here the CDR3 DNA reads TGTGCCAGCAGCCAAGGAGATTCGGAGTATTTT. Residues: CASSQGDSEYF.

This chain links TRBV6-4 with TRBJ2-1; 7 bases align to TRBD2. Germline lookup yields CDR1 MRHNA and CDR2 SNTAGT. CDR3 size: 15 residues. The V and J ends lost 2 bases and 0 bases, in that order; junction bases with no gene match: 1. Here the CDR3 reads CASSDASGSYNEQFF. Here the CDR3 DNA reads TGTGCCAGCAGTGACGCTAGCGGCTCCTACAATGAGCAGTTCTTC.

The chain links TRBV3-1 (or the pseudogene TRBV3-2) to TRBJ2-3; D perhaps matches TRBD2 (6 bases). Germline V gene data show CDR1 as LGHDT and CDR2 as YNNKEL (reference sequence). The CDR3 covers 13 residues. The ends were cut back, 3 bases at V and 5 bases at J, with 9 bases in the middle. The CDR3, as DNA: TGTGCCAGCAGCCAGGACGGGGGAGATACGCAGTATTTT. Amino acid sequence: CASSQDGGDTQYF.

This chain links TRBV5-6 with TRBJ2-1; perhaps TRBD1 as D (6 bases). The CDR3 is 13 residues long. Per the germline V gene, CDR1 is SGHDT and CDR2 is YYEEEE. The germline V and J ends were trimmed by 0 bases and 9 bases, with 10 bases remaining between them. The CDR3 reads CASSLARGVEQFF. The CDR3 DNA reads TGTGCCAGCAGCTTGGCCAGGGGAGTTGAGCAGTTCTTC.

Only one count was recorded for this clone. This chain links TRBV6-2 or TRBV6-3 with TRBJ2-3; 8 nucleotides line up with TRBD2. V lost 6 bases and J lost 6; bases outside the gene matches: 8. Germline V lookup: CDR1 MNHEY, CDR2 SVGEGT. This CDR3 region has 14 residues. CDR3 sequence (DNA): TGTGCCAGCAGCCCGGGACTAGGGTGGGATACGCAGTATTTT. It is translated as CASSPGLGWDTQYF.

J is TRBJ2-1 and V is TRBV11-2, with 12 bases identical to TRBD2. The J segment lost 7 bases and the V segment lost 5 bases, leaving 6 bases of the junction unmatched. Per the germline V gene, CDR1 is SGHAT and CDR2 is FQNNGV. The CDR3 has 15 amino acids. CDR3 region: CASSPTSGSSNEQFF. The CDR3 region has the DNA TGTGCCAGCAGCCCGACTAGCGGGAGCAGTAATGAGCAGTTCTTC.

V and J are TRBV30 and TRBJ2-4; 8 bases are a match to TRBD2. Per germline, CDR1 GTSNPN and CDR2 SVGIG (reference sequence). The CDR3 runs 15 residues. V lost 1 base and J lost 8; bases outside the gene matches: 10. The CDR3 DNA sequence: TGTGCCTGGAGTGGGAGAGCGGGAGTAGGGTACATTCAGTACTTC. Amino acid sequence: CAWSGRAGVGYIQYF.

The V gene is TRBV28, the J gene TRBJ2-4; the match to TRBD1 covers 8 bases. CDR3 size: 15 residues. Germline V gene lookup returns CDR1 MDHEN and CDR2 SYDVKM. With V trimmed by 5 bases and J by 6 bases, 9 bases remained unmatched. CDR3 residues: CASSRQGASRNIQYF. In DNA form, the CDR3 reads TGTGCCAGCAGTCGGCAGGGGGCGAGTAGAAACATTCAGTACTTC.

The chain links TRBV6-1 to TRBJ2-3; 8 bases map to TRBD2. CDR3 length equals 18 residues. V lost 2 bases, J lost 4 bases, and 14 bases stayed unmatched. The germline gives CDR1 MNHNS, CDR2 SASEGT. Here the CDR3 DNA reads TGTGCCAGCAGTGAACATTGGCAGGGCGGGAGGTCCCCAGATACGCAGTATTTT. This translates into CASSEHWQGGRSPDTQYF.

This rearrangement joins TRBV7-3 to TRBJ1-3, with D uncertain. CDR1 SGHTA and CDR2 FQGTGA come from the germline V gene. CDR3 length: 13 residues. V was clipped by 9 bases and J by 4 bases, with 13 bases between them. This chain's CDR3 is CASQSHPGNTIYF. The CDR3 coding sequence is TGTGCCAGTCAAAGCCATCCAGGAAACACCATATATTTT.

DNA of the CDR3: TGTGCCAGCAGCTATTTCACAGATACGCAGTATTTT. As protein: CASSYFTDTQYF. The chain uses TRBV14 and TRBJ2-3; D not resolved. Germline V gives CDR1 SGHDN, CDR2 FVKESK. Deletions cut 5 bases from V and 2 bases from J, with 5 bases between. The CDR3 is 12 residues long.